This T cell receptor (beta chain) is from a study of response to subunit inactivated influenza vaccine. Findings of the study overall: With each seasonal influenza vaccination, the authors suggested, few new T cells are recruited.

Germline values: CDR1 SNHLY, CDR2 FYNNEI. V was cut by 4 bases and J by 5 bases, with 12 bases left in between. This CDR3 region has 14 residues. TCRdb used MiXCR to reprocess the RT-PCR reads, holding one entry per CDR3 protein. The profile covers about 780,000 distinct CDR3 sequences, with around a sixth appearing a single time and about 11% taken by the ten largest. Remarks on this clonotype: Its antigen is not known.

The sample consisted of PBMCs from blood, taken 4 to 6 days after vaccination. The receptor was derived from a man aged 50 to 60 who received an inactivated influenza vaccine. The chain employs TRBV2 and TRBJ2-4; D gene uncertain. The CDR3, as DNA: TGTGCCAGCAGTGGGCAGGCGGCCCAAAACATTCAGTACTTC. Its translation: CASSGQAAQNIQYF.